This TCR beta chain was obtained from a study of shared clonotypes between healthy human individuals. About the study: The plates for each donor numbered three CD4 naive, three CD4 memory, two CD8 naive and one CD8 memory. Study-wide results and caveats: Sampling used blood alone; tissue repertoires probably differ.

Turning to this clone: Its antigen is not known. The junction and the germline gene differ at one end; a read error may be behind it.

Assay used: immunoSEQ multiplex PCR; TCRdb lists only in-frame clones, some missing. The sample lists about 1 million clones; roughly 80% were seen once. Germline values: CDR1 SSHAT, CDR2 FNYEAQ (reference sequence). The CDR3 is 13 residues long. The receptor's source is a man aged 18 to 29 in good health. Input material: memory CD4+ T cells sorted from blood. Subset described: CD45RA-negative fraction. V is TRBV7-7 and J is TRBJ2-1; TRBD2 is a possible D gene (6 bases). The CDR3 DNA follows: TGTGCTAGCAGCTTACACGGGAGCAATGAGCAGTTCTTC. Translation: CASSLHGSNEQFF.